This T cell receptor (beta chain) was recorded in a study of beta chain features in type 1 diabetes. Study results and limitations: These data did not resolve whether HLA type affects TCRB rearrangement. A moderate, significant TCRB CDR3 shortening appeared in type 1 diabetes across four CD4+ subsets.

V trimming: 6 bases; J trimming: 5 bases; junction bases outside the gene matches: 10. The CDR3 runs to 16 residues. This clone was seen a handful of times. The antigen is undetermined. As every portion of the isolated RNA was reverse transcribed, the sequencing read expressed TCRB transcripts. The data were produced by immunoSEQ multiplex PCR, yet TCRdb's version contains in-frame clones alone and is incomplete. The sample includes more than 550,000 clones, over 13% of them seen just once. The clonotype originates from a man aged 18 to 35 with type 1 diabetes. The chain carries TRBV23-1 and TRBJ2-1, with 10 positions matching TRBD1. TRBV23-1 is filed as an ORF, its function uncertain. The sequenced material came from naive CD4+ T cells from blood. CDR3 DNA: TGCGCCAGCAGCGAAGACCGGGACAGGGGACACAATGAGCAGTTCTTC. Its translation is CASSEDRDRGHNEQFF.